This T cell receptor (beta chain) was sequenced for a study of CD8+ T cells in alopecia areata. Across the study: Among treated patients, oral tofacitinib was administered at 5 to 10 mg twice daily.

Study-wide points: With patients, TCR sharing proved less clear than in mice, a difference possibly related to HLA. Tofacitinib did not eliminate many expanded lesional clones from scalp or blood.

As to this clone: Its antigen is not identified.

The V gene's germline CDR1 is SGHNT and CDR2 YENEEA. The V end was cut by 2 bases, the J end by 0 bases, with 12 bases between. The CDR3 sequence is 16 residues long. Following extraction, RNA underwent reverse transcription to cDNA, which served as the sequencing template. Sequenced by immunoSEQ multiplex PCR; TCRdb stores in-frame clones only, minus some. The sample records about 200,000 clones, about three fifths being singletons. Treatment described: oral pan-JAK inhibitor, 5-10 mg twice daily. The specimen comprised CD4+ T cells sorted from blood, sampled at week 24, from a patient treated with tofacitinib. This sequence originates from a human donor with alopecia areata. The chain links TRBV11-3 to TRBJ2-3; D call uncertain. The CDR3 coding sequence is TGTGCCAGCAGCTTATTGCAGAGAACTAGCACAGATACGCAGTATTTT. This codes for CASSLLQRTSTDTQYF. Full variable domain (missing parts from reference TRBV11-3 and TRBJ2-3): EAGVVQSPRYKIIEKKQPVAFWCNPISGHNTLYWYLQNLGQGPELLIRYENEEAVDDSQLPKDRFSAERLKGVDSTLKIQPAELGDSAVYLCASSLLQRTSTDTQYFGPGTRLTVL.